The 2 T cell receptor beta chains below come from one sample, sequenced in a study of blood T cell repertoires in COVID-19. The method was immunoSEQ multiplex PCR; TCRdb's version includes in-frame clones alone and lacks a portion of them. The sample has about 380,000 clones, roughly 86% seen once. The sample was PBMCs or T cells enriched from blood (not recorded which). All receptors derive from a man aged 25-45 years who had recovered from COVID-19.

This clone was seen more than once but under ten times. This chain connects TRBV25-1 to TRBJ1-3, with D perhaps matching TRBD1 (5 bases). From germline, CDR1 is MGHDK and CDR2 SYGVNS. Between the trimmed V and J ends, which lost 6 bases and 4 bases, there was a span of 16 bases. This CDR3 has 15 amino acids. DNA of the CDR3: TGTGCCAGCAGGGGGGGGTTCTCTGCGGGAAACACCATATATTTT. Amino acid sequence: CASRGGFSAGNTIYF. Full variable domain (outside the CDR3, taken from reference TRBV25-1 and TRBJ1-3): EADIYQTPRYLVIGTGKKITLECSQTMGHDKMYWYQQDPGMELHLIHYSYGVNSTEKGDLSSESTVSRIRTEHFPLTLESARPSHTSQYLCASRGGFSAGNTIYFGEGSWLTVV.

The CDR3 here is CASSPKGVPGQYRNSPLHF. The CDR3 DNA follows: TGTGCCAGCAGCCCGAAGGGGGTACCGGGACAGTATCGTAATTCACCCCTCCACTTT. The rearrangement joins TRBV7-2 to TRBJ1-6, with 7 bases fitting TRBD1. The trim removed 5 bases at V and 6 bases at J, leaving 19 bases unmatched. This CDR3 spans 19 amino acids. CDR1 and CDR2 (germline): SGHTA, FQGNSA.